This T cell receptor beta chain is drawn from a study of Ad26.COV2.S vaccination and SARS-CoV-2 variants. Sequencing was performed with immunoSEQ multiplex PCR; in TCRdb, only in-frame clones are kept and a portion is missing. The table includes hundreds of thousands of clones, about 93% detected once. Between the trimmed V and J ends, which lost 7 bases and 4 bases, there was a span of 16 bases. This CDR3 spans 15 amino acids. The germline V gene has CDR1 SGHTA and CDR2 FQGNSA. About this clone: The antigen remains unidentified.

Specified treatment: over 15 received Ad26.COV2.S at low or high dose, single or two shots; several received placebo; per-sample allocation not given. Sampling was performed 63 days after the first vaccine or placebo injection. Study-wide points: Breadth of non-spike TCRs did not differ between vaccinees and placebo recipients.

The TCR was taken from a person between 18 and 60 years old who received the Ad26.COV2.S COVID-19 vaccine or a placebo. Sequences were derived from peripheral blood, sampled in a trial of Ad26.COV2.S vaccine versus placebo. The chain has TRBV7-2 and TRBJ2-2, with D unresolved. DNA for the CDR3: TGTGCCAGCAACTTGCGTGGGTTAGGCACCGGGGAGCTGTTTTTT. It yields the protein CASNLRGLGTGELFF.